Presented here are 24 T cell receptor beta chains from one specimen sequenced in a study of cytotoxic CD8 clonotypes in ibrutinib-treated CLL (dated by TCRdb to about 2021). The sample's time point label, decoded: eleven to twelve months on ibrutinib. Receptor libraries were prepared by the immunoSEQ multiplex PCR assay. The immuneACCESS repertoire file appears here via TCRdb, limited to in-frame rearrangements. These files lack a portion of the clones; in checked studies, under half of the deficit traces to unresolved V genes, and the cause of the others is not known. This sample holds about 49,000 clones; approximately 50% were observed only once. The ten largest clones represent 32% of the sample. The material sequenced was PBMCs, taken after 12 months of ibrutinib treatment. The receptors stem from a human donor with chronic lymphocytic leukemia.

The chain's CDR3 is CAISERLGGDIQYF. DNA for the CDR3: TGTGCCATCAGTGAGCGTTTAGGGGGAGACATTCAGTACTTC. The chain has TRBV10-3 and TRBJ2-4; D possibly corresponds to TRBD1 (6 bases). The CDR3 sequence is 14 residues long. CDR1 ENHRY and CDR2 SYGVKD come from the germline V gene. Trimming shortened V by 2 bases and J by 8 bases, and 13 bases separated the two germline ends.

This sequence joins TRBV28 and TRBJ1-6; tentatively, D is TRBD1 (6 bases). Per germline, CDR1 MDHEN and CDR2 SYDVKM. The CDR3 extends over 14 amino acids. Trimming took 4 bases from V and 9 from J, leaving 13 bases between them. The CDR3 DNA follows: TGTGCCAGCAGTTCCGGGACAAACTTTTCACCCCTCCACTTT. This sequence encodes CASSSGTNFSPLHF.

This clone was counted only a few times. The germline gene is not matched at one end of the junction; a read error may be the cause. The chain is built from TRBV7-7 and TRBJ2-1; D gene uncertain. Germline V gene lookup returns CDR1 SSHAT and CDR2 FNYEAQ (reference sequence). There are 14 residues in the CDR3. The CDR3 DNA reads TGTGCTAGCAGCTTAAGTTATGGCGGCGATGAGCAGTTCTTC. Protein product: CASSLSYGGDEQFF.

The rearrangement joins TRBV18 to TRBJ2-2, with 7 bases that match TRBD1. The CDR3 length is 15 residues. The V and J ends lost 4 bases and 3 bases, in that order; junction bases with no gene match: 5. CDR1 is KGHSH, CDR2 LQKENI, per germline. In DNA, the CDR3 is TGTGCCAGCTCACTAAGACAGGGAGACACCGGGGAGCTGTTTTTT. Encoded protein: CASSLRQGDTGELFF.

The chain carries TRBV5-5 and TRBJ2-2; 11 bases agree with TRBD2. CDR3 length: 19 amino acids. Germline assignment: CDR1 SGHKS and CDR2 YYEKEE (reference sequence). V gave up 6 bases and J gave up 0 bases; unmatched junction bases: 13. For the CDR3, the DNA is TGTGCCAGCACCTTCCTGCGTACTAGCGGGAGCGCGAACACCGGGGAGCTGTTTTTT. It encodes CASTFLRTSGSANTGELFF. The variable domain in full, completed from reference TRBV5-5 and TRBJ2-2, reads DAGVTQSPTHLIKTRGQQVTLRCSPISGHKSVSWYQQVLGQGPQFIFQYYEKEERGRGNFPDRFSARQFPNYSSELNVNALLLGDSALYLCASTFLRTSGSANTGELFFGEGSRLTVL.

This sequence joins TRBV4-1 and TRBJ1-4; no clear D. The CDR3 spans 15 residues. Trimming pared 0 bases from V and 6 bases from J, leaving 11 bases between. Germline V lookup: CDR1 MGHRA, CDR2 YSYEKL. The CDR3: CASSQENFMDEKLFF. In DNA, the CDR3 is TGCGCCAGCAGCCAAGAGAACTTCATGGATGAAAAACTGTTTTTT.

The sample holds a few counts of this clone. The chain has TRBV9 and TRBJ2-1, with D possibly TRBD1 on 5 matching bases. Germline CDR1 SGDLS, CDR2 YYNGEE. Trimming removed 5 bases from V and 5 bases from J, with 5 bases in between. The CDR3 covers 11 residues. The CDR3 nucleotides read TGTGCCAGCAGAGGGGACAATGAGCAGTTCTTC. Its translation: CASRGDNEQFF. The full variable domain, with the rest looked up from reference TRBV9 and TRBJ2-1, is DSGVTQTPKHLITATGQRVTLRCSPRSGDLSVYWYQQSLDQGLQFLIQYYNGEERAKGNILERFSAQQFPDLHSELNLSSLELGDSALYFCASRGDNEQFFGPGTRLTVL.

The chain carries TRBV6-6 and TRBJ2-1, with a possible D match to TRBD1 (5 bases). V lost 6 bases and J lost 4, with 10 bases in between. Germline CDR1 reads MNHNY; CDR2 reads SVGAGI (reference sequence). The CDR3 runs 13 residues. CDR3 protein: CASRMTEYNEQFF. The CDR3 bases are TGTGCCAGCAGGATGACAGAGTACAATGAGCAGTTCTTC.

This clone was seen only a few times. The V gene is TRBV19, the J gene TRBJ2-3; D is tentatively TRBD1 or TRBD2 (5 bases each). CDR1 LNHDA and CDR2 SQIVND come from the germline V gene (reference sequence). The ends were cut back, 7 bases at V and 1 base at J, with 12 bases in the middle. The CDR3 spans 14 residues. The chain's CDR3 is CASTTRGRTDTQYF. Here the CDR3 DNA reads TGTGCCAGTACCACGAGGGGTCGCACAGATACGCAGTATTTT. Together with reference TRBV19 and TRBJ2-3, the CDR3 gives the full variable domain: DGGITQSPKYLFRKEGQNVTLSCEQNLNHDAMYWYRQDPGQGLRLIYYSQIVNDFQKGDIAEGYSVSREKKESFPLTVTSAQKNPTAFYLCASTTRGRTDTQYFGPGTRLTVL.

The chain links TRBV5-6 to TRBJ2-7; D is possibly TRBD1 (6 bases). Germline V gives CDR1 SGHDT, CDR2 YYEEEE. Trimming stripped 0 bases from V and 2 bases from J, with 9 bases between. The CDR3 contains 14 residues. The CDR3 protein is CASSLVGGTYEQYF. CDR3 DNA: TGTGCCAGCAGCTTGGTTGGGGGCACCTACGAGCAGTACTTC.

The chain uses TRBV9 and TRBJ2-5; D unresolved. Germline V CDR1 and CDR2: SGDLS, YYNGEE. Trimming cost V 4 bases and J 1 base, with 11 bases left between them. The CDR3 is 14 residues long. The CDR3, as DNA: TGTGCCAGCAGCTTTCGACACGGCCAAGAGACCCAGTACTTC. This encodes CASSFRHGQETQYF.

This clone was seen a few times. The chain's CDR3 is CASRRLRGQDTQYF. The CDR3 nucleotides are TGTGCCAGCAGGCGCCTCCGAGGGCAAGATACGCAGTATTTT. The chain has TRBV28 and TRBJ2-3; possible D gene TRBD2, 5 bases. Trimming took off 6 bases at V and 5 bases at J, with 15 bases between the two ends. Germline CDR1 MDHEN, CDR2 SYDVKM. The CDR3 length is 14 residues.

The V and J genes are TRBV6-1 and TRBJ2-1, with D possibly matching TRBD2 (5 bases). The CDR3 totals 12 residues. CDR1 MNHNS and CDR2 SASEGT come from the germline V gene. Trimming removed 7 bases at V and 4 bases at J, with 8 bases between. The CDR3 sequence is CASTERYNEQFF. CDR3 sequence (DNA): TGTGCCAGCACTGAGCGGTACAATGAGCAGTTCTTC.

The chain recombines TRBV29-1 with TRBJ2-1; possibly TRBD2 for D (6 bases). V shed 3 bases and J shed 6 bases, with 15 bases lying between them. Germline CDR1 reads SQVTM; CDR2 reads ANQGSEA. The CDR3 runs to 14 residues. The CDR3, as DNA: TGCAGCGTTGACTCTAGCGCGACCTTCAATGAGCAGTTCTTC. Amino acids: CSVDSSATFNEQFF.

The gene calls are TRBV6-1 and TRBJ1-2; TRBD1 aligns across 9 bases. Looked up from germline, CDR1 is MNHNS and CDR2 is SASEGT. V lost 6 bases to trimming and J lost 4 bases; unmatched junction nucleotides: 9. CDR3 size: 15 residues. CDR3 nucleotides: TGTGCCAGCAGCCCAACCGGGACAGGGACCTATGGCTACACCTTC. Translating it yields CASSPTGTGTYGYTF.

V and J are TRBV5-1 and TRBJ2-7, with TRBD2 as a possible D gene (7 bases). The CDR3 has 15 residues. V lost 0 bases and J 3 bases, leaving 13 bases between the germline ends. Germline CDR1 and CDR2: SGHRS and YFSETQ. CDR3 amino acids: CASSLEEGGGYEQYF. The CDR3 nucleotides read TGCGCCAGCAGCTTGGAGGAGGGAGGGGGCTACGAGCAGTACTTC.

This clone was seen repeatedly, ten times or more. V gene TRBV7-2 combines with J gene TRBJ2-1; perhaps TRBD1 as D (6 bases). The V gene lost 4 bases and the J gene lost 6 bases, with 10 bases spanning the gap. Per germline, CDR1 SGHTA and CDR2 FQGNSA. The CDR3 covers 13 residues. CDR3 DNA: TGTGCCAGCAGCTCTGCAGGGGCCAATGAGCAGTTCTTC. Amino acids: CASSSAGANEQFF.

This clone was seen more than once but under ten times. The V call is TRBV19, the J call TRBJ2-1; no reliable D call. Germline loops: CDR1 LNHDA, CDR2 SQIVND (reference sequence). The length of the CDR3 is 13 residues. With 5 bases removed from V and 4 bases from J, the gap between germline ends came to 9 bases. The chain's CDR3 is CASSPGPYNEQFF. The CDR3 coding sequence is TGTGCCAGTAGTCCCGGTCCTTACAATGAGCAGTTCTTC.

This clone occurred once. V and J are TRBV7-9 and TRBJ1-1; TRBD1 matches at 7 bases. Trimming cost V 3 bases and J 1 base; bases outside gene matches: 5. The CDR3 spans 15 residues. Per germline, CDR1 SEHNR and CDR2 FQNEAQ (reference sequence). In DNA form, the CDR3 reads TGTGCCAGCAGCTTGGAGGGGGCAGGGAACACTGAAGCTTTCTTT. It is translated as CASSLEGAGNTEAFF.

The chain carries TRBV9 and TRBJ2-5, with a tentative D call TRBD2 (6 bases). Looked up from germline, CDR1 is SGDLS and CDR2 is YYNGEE. Trimming removed 0 bases from V and 5 bases from J, with 14 bases in between. The CDR3 extends over 15 amino acids. The CDR3 DNA follows: TGTGCCAGCAGCGTAGGGGTTAGCGGCCTCGAGACCCAGTACTTC. Translated, it gives CASSVGVSGLETQYF.

To note about this clone: A much larger clone is a single base away; this may be a read error. Other DNA variants within this sample encode the same CDR3. The chain carries TRBV2 and TRBJ2-1; 8 bases agree with TRBD2. The length of the CDR3 is 13 residues. J lost 9 bases, V lost 11 bases, and 12 bases had no gene match. Looked up from germline, CDR1 is SNHLY and CDR2 is FYNNEI. The CDR3 bases are TGTGCCTGGGCGGGGGGACGTTCCACTGAGCAGTTCTTC. Its protein product is CAWAGGRSTEQFF.

The gene calls are TRBV7-8 and TRBJ2-7, with a possible D match to TRBD2 (5 bases). The CDR3 is 11 residues long. V shed 7 bases and J shed 4 bases, with 8 bases lying between them. Germline lookup yields CDR1 SGHVS and CDR2 FQNEAQ. CDR3 protein: CASNTGYEQYF. The DNA for the CDR3 is TGTGCCAGCAACACGGGGTACGAGCAGTACTTC.

The chain employs TRBV6-1 and TRBJ2-3; no clear D. Germline lookup yields CDR1 MNHNS and CDR2 SASEGT. V was clipped by 2 bases and J by 4 bases, with 7 bases between them. This CDR3 spans 13 amino acids. The CDR3 loop reads CASSETKADTQYF. DNA of the CDR3: TGTGCCAGCAGTGAAACCAAGGCAGATACGCAGTATTTT.

In its sample, this clone was seen many times. V is TRBV2 and J is TRBJ1-1, with D uncertain. The CDR3 runs 13 residues. The germline V gene encodes CDR1 SNHLY and CDR2 FYNNEI. The V end lost 5 bases, the J end lost 1 base, and 8 bases lay between the germline ends. CDR3 DNA sequence: TGTGCCAGCAGTAAACAGAGGAACACTGAAGCTTTCTTT. Protein product: CASSKQRNTEAFF.